The clone carrying this T cell receptor (beta chain) was recorded a few times. The target antigen is unknown. The data are from a study of T cell repertoires in cytomegalovirus infection. TCRdb reanalysed the reads using MiXCR and keeps one entry per CDR3 protein. Of about 770,000 distinct CDR3 sequences listed, roughly 28% are singletons. CDR3 length equals 12 residues. V gave up 0 bases and J gave up 8 bases, with 6 bases separating them. Germline values: CDR1 SGHRS, CDR2 YFSETQ. The rearrangement joins TRBV5-1 to TRBJ2-1, with no clear D. The source was cultured CD8+ T cells from PBMCs, collected from culture after CMV antigen stimulation. The clonotype comes from a human donor in good health (CMV status not recorded). Some clones in this sample may be carry-over from other donors' samples. The CDR3 sequence is CASSLGVHEQFF. The CDR3 DNA is TGCGCCAGCAGCTTGGGGGTCCATGAGCAGTTCTTC.